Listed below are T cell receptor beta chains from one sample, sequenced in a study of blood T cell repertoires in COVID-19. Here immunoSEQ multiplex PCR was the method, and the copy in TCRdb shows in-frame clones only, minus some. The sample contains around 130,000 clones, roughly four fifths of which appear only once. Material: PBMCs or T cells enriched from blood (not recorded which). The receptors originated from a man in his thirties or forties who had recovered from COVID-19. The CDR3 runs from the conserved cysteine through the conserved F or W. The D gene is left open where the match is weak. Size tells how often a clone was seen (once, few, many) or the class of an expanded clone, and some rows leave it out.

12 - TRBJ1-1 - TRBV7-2 TGTGCCAGCACCCGACAGAACACTGAAGCTTTCTTT CASTRQNTEAFF
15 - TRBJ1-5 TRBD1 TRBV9 TGTGCCAGCAGCGTAGACGGGACAGCAGGTCAGCCCCAGCATTTT CASSVDGTAGQPQHF
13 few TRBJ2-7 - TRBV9 TGTGCCAGCAGCGTAGCTACGTCGGGCGAGCAGTACTTC CASSVATSGEQYF
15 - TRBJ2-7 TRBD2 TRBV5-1 TGCGCCAGCAGCTTCTTTCCAGCGGGAGGCTACGAGCAGTACTTC CASSFFPAGGYEQYF
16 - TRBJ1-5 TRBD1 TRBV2 TGTGCCAGCAGTGAAGTGGGGACAGGTAGCAATCAGCCCCAGCATTTT CASSEVGTGSNQPQHF
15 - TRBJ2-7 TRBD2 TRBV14 TGTGCCAGCAGCCAAGAAGCGGGAGTGGTGTACGAGCAGTACTTC CASSQEAGVVYEQYF
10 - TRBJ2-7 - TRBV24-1 TGTGCCAGGCCGACCTACGAGCAGTACTTC CARPTYEQYF
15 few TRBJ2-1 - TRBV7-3 TGTGCCAGCAGCCCCCATTCTAGCAGGTACAATGAGCAGTTCTTC CASSPHSSRYNEQFF
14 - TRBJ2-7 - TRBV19 TGTGCCAGTAGTATAAGCGGGCGGTCCTACGAGCAGTACTTC CASSISGRSYEQYF
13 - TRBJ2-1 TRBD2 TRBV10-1 TGCGCCAGCAGTGAGCAACTAGCGGGAGGGCAGTTCTTC CASSEQLAGGQFF
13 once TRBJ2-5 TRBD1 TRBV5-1 TGCGCCAGCAACCGGGACAGAGAAGAGACCCAGTACTTC CASNRDREETQYF
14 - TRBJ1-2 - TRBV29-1 TGCAGTGGGGGGGGACGGAATACCAACTATGGCTACACCTTC CSGGGRNTNYGYTF
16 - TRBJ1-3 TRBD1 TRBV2 TGTGCCAGCAGTGAAGTCAGGGGGATCTCTGGAAACACCATATATTTT CASSEVRGISGNTIYF
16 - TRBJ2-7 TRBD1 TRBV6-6 TGTGCCAGCAGTTACCCCGGGACAGGGGCAACCTACGAGCAGTACTTC CASSYPGTGATYEQYF
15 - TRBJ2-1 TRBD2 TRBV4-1 TGCGCCAGCAGCCAAGTCGGGACTAGGAGCAATGAGCAGTTCTTC CASSQVGTRSNEQFF
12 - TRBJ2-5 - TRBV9 TGTGCCAGCAGCCCGGAGGGGGAGACCCAGTACTTC CASSPEGETQYF
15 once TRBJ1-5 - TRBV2 TGTGCCAGCAGTGGATTAAACAGGGACAATCAGCCCCAGCATTTT CASSGLNRDNQPQHF
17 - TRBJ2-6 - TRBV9 TGTGCCAGCAGCCCCGGCGGACGGACTTCTGGGGCCAACGTCCTGACTTTC CASSPGGRTSGANVLTF
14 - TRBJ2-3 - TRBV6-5 TGTGCCAGCAGTTACTCTGACGCGGGAGATACGCAGTATTTT CASSYSDAGDTQYF
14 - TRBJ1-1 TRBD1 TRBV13 TGTGCCAGCAGCCCCCCGGGACAGGGGTCTGAAGCTTTCTTT CASSPPGQGSEAFF
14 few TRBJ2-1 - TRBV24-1 TGTGCCACCAGTGAGGCAGGGGCGAACAATGAGCAGTTCTTC CATSEAGANNEQFF
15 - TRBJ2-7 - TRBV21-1 TGTGCCAGCAGCCACGCGGGACAGACACTTTTAGGGCAGTACTTC CASSHAGQTLLGQYF
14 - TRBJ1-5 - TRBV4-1 TGCGCCAGCAGCCAAAACAGGGTAAATCAGCCCCAGCATTTT CASSQNRVNQPQHF
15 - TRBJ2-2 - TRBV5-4 TGTGCCAGCAGCTTGGTGCAGGGTATCACCGGGGAGCTGTTTTTT CASSLVQGITGELFF
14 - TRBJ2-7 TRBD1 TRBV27 TGTGCCAGCAGGGACAGGGGGGAAATCTACGAGCAGTACTTC CASRDRGEIYEQYF